This TCR beta chain was sequenced in a study of T cell responses to AZD1222 COVID-19 vaccine. Study-level results: Spike was spanned by vaccine-associated CD4 TCRs, which were dominant at 160-218 and 743-854.

Only in-frame clones appear in the TCRdb table, and some are missing; sequencing was by immunoSEQ multiplex PCR. This table holds about 100,000 clones, 70% to 90% found once. CDR3 length: 14 amino acids. Looked up from germline, CDR1 is PRHDT and CDR2 is FYEKMQ (reference sequence). J was trimmed by 6 bases and V by 2 bases; bases with no gene match: 2. On this clone: Antigen unknown.

The source of this sequence is an adult in good health. Sequenced material: peripheral blood, taken on day 0 of AZD1222 vaccination. The rearrangement links TRBV13 to TRBJ2-3; 10 bases are shared with TRBD2. The chain's CDR3 is CASSLTAGGDTQYF. CDR3 nucleotides: TGTGCCAGCAGCTTAACAGCGGGAGGGGATACGCAGTATTTT.